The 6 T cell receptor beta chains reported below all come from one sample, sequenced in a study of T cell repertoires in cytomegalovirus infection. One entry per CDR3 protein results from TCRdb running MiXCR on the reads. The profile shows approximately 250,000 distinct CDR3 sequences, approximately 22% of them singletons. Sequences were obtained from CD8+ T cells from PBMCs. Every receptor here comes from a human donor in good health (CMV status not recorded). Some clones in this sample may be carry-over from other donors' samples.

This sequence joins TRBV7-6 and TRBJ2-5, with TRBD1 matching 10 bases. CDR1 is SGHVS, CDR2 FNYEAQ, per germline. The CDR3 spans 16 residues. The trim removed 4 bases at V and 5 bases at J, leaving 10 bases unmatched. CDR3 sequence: CASSSLWGTGDETQYF. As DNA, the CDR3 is TGTGCCAGCAGCTCGCTTTGGGGGACAGGGGATGAGACCCAGTACTTC.

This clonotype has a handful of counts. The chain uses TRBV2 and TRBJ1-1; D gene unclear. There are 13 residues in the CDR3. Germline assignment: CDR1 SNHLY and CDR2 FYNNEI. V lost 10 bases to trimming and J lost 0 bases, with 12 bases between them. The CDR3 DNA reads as TGTGCCACCAGGACGAGGATGAACACTGAAGCTTTCTTT. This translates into CATRTRMNTEAFF.

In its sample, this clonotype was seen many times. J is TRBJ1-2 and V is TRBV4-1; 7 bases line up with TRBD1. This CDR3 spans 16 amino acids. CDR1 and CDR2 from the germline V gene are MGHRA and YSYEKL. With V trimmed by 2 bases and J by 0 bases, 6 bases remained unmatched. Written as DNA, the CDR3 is TGCGCCAGCAGCCAAAGACAGGGTGACTCTAACTATGGCTACACCTTC. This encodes CASSQRQGDSNYGYTF.

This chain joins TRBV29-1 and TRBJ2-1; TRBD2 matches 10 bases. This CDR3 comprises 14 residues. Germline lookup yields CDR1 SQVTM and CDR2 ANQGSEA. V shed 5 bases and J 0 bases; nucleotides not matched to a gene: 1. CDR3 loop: CSVTSGVSYNEQFF. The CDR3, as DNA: TGCAGCGTTACTAGCGGGGTCTCCTACAATGAGCAGTTCTTC.

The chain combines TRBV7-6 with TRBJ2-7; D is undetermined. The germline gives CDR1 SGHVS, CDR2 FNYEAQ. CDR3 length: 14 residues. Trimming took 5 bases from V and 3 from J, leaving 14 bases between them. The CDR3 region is CASSGRFGDYEQYF. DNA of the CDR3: TGTGCCAGCAGCGGCCGCTTTGGGGACTACGAGCAGTACTTC.

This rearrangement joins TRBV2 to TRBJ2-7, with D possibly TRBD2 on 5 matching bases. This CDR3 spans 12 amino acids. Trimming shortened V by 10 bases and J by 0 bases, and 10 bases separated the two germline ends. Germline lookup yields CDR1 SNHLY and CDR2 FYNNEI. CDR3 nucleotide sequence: TGTGCCACCACCCGGGACTCCTACGAGCAGTACTTC. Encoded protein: CATTRDSYEQYF.